A selection of T cell receptor beta chains follows, all from one sample in a study of blood T cells in healthy people across ages. TCRdb fed the 5' RACE reads into MiXCR, producing one record per CDR3 protein. The table has over 450,000 distinct CDR3 sequences, around 24% seen once; the top ten hold approximately 10%. These sequences were also reported in another study, on T cells of mothers and their children.

Sequences were obtained from blood. The source of these receptors is a boy younger than 18 in good health. Each CDR3 is given with its conserved first and last residue. D genes are given only for firm matches. Only part of the rows carry a size: once, few, many, or a class if the clone is expanded.

abundance	v_gene	d_gene	j_gene	CDR3nt	CDR3aa
few	TRBV20-1	TRBD2	TRBJ2-1	TGCAGTGCGAGTAGGCTAGCGGGCGACTCCTACAATGAGCAGTTCTTC	CSASRLAGDSYNEQFF
-	TRBV6-2/TRBV6-3	-	TRBJ2-2	TGTGCCAGCAGGCCGAGGTTGGGGTCCGGGGAGCTGTTTTTT	CASRPRLGSGELFF
-	TRBV14	-	TRBJ2-7	TGTGCCAGCAGCCAAGAGCGGGTCGGCGAGCAGTACTTC	CASSQERVGEQYF
-	TRBV28	TRBD1	TRBJ1-4	TGTGTCAGCAGTGGGGACAGGGAAGCCGAAAAACTGTTTTTT	CVSSGDREAEKLFF
few	TRBV27	TRBD2	TRBJ2-3	TGTGCCAGCAGTTTTAGGACTAGCGGGGCGTTATACACAGATACGCAGTATTTT	CASSFRTSGALYTDTQYF
few	TRBV29-1	TRBD1	TRBJ2-1	TGCAGCGCGGAAGGGGGACAGTCCCTATTGCCCCAGTTCTTC	CSAEGGQSLLPQFF
-	TRBV24-1	TRBD1	TRBJ2-1	TGTGCCACCAGTCCCGACAGGGGGCAAGTGGGCTCCTACAATGAGCAGTTCTTC	CATSPDRGQVGSYNEQFF
once	TRBV20-1	TRBD1	TRBJ1-5	TGCAGTGCTACCTTTCTCGGGACAGGAAATCAGCCCCAGCATTTT	CSATFLGTGNQPQHF
few	TRBV5-1	-	TRBJ2-7	TGCGCCAGCAGCTTGGTTGGGGGGCAGAGCTCCTACGAGCAGTACTTC	CASSLVGGQSSYEQYF
few	TRBV3-1	-	TRBJ2-3	TGTGCCAGCAGGGGCCCTGACAGGACCGGGGGCGAGTATTTT	CASRGPDRTGGEYF
few	TRBV12-3/TRBV12-4	-	TRBJ2-5	TGTGCCAGCAGTCCCGGCAAATCGGAGACCCAGTACTTC	CASSPGKSETQYF
-	TRBV5-1	-	TRBJ1-1	TGCGCCACCCTTTGGGTCTTGGGGGCTGAAGCTTTCTTT	CATLWVLGAEAFF
-	TRBV5-1	-	TRBJ2-6	TGCGCCAGCAGCTTGGCCTCTCGAGGGGCCAACGTCCTGACTTTC	CASSLASRGANVLTF
few	TRBV20-1	TRBD1	TRBJ2-2	TGCAGTGCTAGAGGCCACCCGGACAGGGGAAAAGGCGGGGAGCTGTTTTTT	CSARGHPDRGKGGELFF
few	TRBV14	TRBD2	TRBJ2-1	TGTGCCAGCAGCCAAGATACCCCACTAGCGGGGCAGTTCTTC	CASSQDTPLAGQFF
-	TRBV28	-	TRBJ2-4	TGTGCCAGCAGAGGGCAGTCCAAAAACATTCAGTACTTC	CASRGQSKNIQYF
few	TRBV29-1	-	TRBJ1-5	TGCAGCGTCCGAGGAGGGGATAGCAATCAGCCCCAGCATTTT	CSVRGGDSNQPQHF